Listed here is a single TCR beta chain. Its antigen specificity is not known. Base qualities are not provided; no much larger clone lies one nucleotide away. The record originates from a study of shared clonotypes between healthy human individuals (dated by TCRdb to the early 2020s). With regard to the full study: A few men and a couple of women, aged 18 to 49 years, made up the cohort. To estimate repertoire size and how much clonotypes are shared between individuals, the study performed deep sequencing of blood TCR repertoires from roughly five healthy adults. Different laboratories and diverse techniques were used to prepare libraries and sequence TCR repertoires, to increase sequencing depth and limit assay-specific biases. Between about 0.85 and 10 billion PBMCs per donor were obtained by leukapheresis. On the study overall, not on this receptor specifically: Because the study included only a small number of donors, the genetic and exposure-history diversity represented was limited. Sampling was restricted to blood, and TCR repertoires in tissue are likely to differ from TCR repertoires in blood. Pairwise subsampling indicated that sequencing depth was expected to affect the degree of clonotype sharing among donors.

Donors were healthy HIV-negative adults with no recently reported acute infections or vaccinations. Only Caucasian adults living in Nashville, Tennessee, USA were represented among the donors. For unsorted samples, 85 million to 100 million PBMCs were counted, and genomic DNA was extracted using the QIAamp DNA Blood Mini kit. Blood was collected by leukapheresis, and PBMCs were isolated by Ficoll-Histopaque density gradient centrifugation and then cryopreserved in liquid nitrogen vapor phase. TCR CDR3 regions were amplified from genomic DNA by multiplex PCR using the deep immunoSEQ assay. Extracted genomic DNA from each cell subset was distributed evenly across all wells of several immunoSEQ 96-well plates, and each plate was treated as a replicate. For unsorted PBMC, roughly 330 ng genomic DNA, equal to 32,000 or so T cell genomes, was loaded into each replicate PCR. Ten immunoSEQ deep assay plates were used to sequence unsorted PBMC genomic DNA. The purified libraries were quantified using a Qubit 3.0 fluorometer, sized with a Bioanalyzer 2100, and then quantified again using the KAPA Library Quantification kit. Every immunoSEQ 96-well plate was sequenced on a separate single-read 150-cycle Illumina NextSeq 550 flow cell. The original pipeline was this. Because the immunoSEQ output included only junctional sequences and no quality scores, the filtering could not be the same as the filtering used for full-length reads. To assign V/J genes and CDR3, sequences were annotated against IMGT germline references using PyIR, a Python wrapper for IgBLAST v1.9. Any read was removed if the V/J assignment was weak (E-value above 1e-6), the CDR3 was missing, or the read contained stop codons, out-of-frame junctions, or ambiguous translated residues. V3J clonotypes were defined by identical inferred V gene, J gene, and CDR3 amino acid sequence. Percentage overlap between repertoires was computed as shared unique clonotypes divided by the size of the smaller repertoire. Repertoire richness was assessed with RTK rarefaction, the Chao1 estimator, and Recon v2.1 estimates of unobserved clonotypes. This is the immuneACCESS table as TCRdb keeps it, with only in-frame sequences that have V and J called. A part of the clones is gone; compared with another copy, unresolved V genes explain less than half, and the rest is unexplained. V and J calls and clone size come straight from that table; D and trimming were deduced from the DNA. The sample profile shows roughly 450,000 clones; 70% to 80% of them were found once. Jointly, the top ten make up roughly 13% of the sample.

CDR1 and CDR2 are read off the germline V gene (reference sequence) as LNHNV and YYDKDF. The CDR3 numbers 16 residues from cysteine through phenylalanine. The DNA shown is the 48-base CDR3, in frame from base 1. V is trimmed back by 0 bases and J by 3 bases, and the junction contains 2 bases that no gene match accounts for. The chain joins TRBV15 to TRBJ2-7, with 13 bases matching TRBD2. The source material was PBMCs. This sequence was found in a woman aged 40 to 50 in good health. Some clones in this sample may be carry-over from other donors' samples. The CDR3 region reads CATSREGTSGIYEQYF. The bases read TGTGCCACCAGCAGAGAGGGGACTAGCGGGATCTACGAGCAGTACTTC.